The source of this T cell receptor (beta chain) is a study of beta chain features in type 1 diabetes. Only a few counts were recorded for this clone. Its antigen is not identified. Points from the study as a whole: Possibly, sequencing cDNA over-represented cells that had high TCR expression levels. Although PCR might favor shorter templates, it would do so equally in patients and controls.

Expressed TCRB transcripts were sequenced, since all the RNA that had been isolated was reverse transcribed. Produced via immunoSEQ multiplex PCR; TCRdb's table is partial and in-frame only. Here the sample spans around 500,000 clones, about an eighth being singletons. The V end lost 5 bases, the J end lost 8 bases, and 4 bases lay between the germline ends. Germline CDR1 is SNHLY and CDR2 is FYNNEI. The CDR3 contains 11 residues. The chain joins TRBV2 to TRBJ1-6; no clear D. This sequence originates from a woman aged 18-29 years in good health. The sample taken for sequencing was naive CD4+ T cells from blood. The DNA for the CDR3 is TGTGCCAGCAGTAGACATTCACCCCTCCACTTT. As protein: CASSRHSPLHF.